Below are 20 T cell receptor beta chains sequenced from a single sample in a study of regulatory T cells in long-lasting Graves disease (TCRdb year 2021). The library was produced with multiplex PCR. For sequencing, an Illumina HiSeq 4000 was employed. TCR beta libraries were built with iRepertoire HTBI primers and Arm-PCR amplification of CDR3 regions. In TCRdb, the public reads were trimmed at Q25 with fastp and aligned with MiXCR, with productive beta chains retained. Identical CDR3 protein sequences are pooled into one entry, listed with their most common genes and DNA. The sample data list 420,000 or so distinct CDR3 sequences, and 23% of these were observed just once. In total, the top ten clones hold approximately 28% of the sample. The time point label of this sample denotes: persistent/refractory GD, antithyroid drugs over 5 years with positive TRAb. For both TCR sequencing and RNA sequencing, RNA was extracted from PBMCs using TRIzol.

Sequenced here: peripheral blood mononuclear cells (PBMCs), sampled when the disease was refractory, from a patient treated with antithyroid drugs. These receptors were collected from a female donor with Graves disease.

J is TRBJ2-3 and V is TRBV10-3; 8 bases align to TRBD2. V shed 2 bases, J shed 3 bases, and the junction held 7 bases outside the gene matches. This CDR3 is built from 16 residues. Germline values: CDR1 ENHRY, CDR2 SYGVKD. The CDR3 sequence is CAISEGSGSRTDTQYF. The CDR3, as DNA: TGTGCCATCAGTGAGGGAAGCGGGAGTAGGACAGATACGCAGTATTTT.

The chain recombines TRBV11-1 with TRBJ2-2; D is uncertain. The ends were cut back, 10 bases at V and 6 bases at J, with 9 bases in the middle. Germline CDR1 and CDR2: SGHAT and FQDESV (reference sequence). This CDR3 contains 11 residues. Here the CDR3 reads CATIAAGELFF. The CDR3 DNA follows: TGTGCCACCATTGCGGCCGGGGAGCTGTTTTTT.

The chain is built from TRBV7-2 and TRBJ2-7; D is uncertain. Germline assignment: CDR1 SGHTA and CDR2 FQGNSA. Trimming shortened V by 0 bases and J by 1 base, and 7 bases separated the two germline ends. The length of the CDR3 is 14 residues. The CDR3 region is CASSLADPSYEQYF. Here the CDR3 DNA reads TGTGCCAGCAGCTTAGCGGATCCTTCCTACGAGCAGTACTTC.

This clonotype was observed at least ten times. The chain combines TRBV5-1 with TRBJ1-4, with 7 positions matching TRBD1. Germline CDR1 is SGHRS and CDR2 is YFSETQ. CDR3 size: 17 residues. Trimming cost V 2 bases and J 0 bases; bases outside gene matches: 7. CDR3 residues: CASSFGTVGTTNEKLFF. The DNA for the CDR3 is TGCGCCAGCAGCTTTGGGACAGTCGGAACAACTAATGAAAAACTGTTTTTT.

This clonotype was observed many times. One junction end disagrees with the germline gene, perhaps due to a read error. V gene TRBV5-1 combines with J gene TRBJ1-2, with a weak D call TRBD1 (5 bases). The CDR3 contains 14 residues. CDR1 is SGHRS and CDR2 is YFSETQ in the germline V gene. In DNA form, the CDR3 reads TGTGCCAGCAGTTTACCGACAGAAGACTATGGCTACACCTTC. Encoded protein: CASSLPTEDYGYTF.

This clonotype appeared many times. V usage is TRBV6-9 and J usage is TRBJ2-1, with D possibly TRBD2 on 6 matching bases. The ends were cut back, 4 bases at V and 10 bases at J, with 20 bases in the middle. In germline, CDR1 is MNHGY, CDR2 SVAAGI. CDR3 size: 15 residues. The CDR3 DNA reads TGTGCCAGCAGTTTAGCTGGCGGGAAGGCTAAGGAGCAGTTCTTC. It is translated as CASSLAGGKAKEQFF.

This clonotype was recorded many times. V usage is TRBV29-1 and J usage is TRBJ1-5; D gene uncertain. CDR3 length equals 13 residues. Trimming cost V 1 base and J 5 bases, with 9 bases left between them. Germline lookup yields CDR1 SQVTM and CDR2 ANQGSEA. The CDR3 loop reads CSVEVGRDQPQHF. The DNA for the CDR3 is TGCAGCGTTGAAGTGGGGAGGGATCAGCCCCAGCATTTT.

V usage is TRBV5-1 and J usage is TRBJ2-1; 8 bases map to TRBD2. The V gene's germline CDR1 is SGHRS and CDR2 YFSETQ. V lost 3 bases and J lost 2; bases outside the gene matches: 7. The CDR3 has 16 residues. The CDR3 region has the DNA TGCGCCAGCAGCTGGAGAGCGGGAGAAGCCTACAATGAGCAGTTCTTC. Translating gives CASSWRAGEAYNEQFF.

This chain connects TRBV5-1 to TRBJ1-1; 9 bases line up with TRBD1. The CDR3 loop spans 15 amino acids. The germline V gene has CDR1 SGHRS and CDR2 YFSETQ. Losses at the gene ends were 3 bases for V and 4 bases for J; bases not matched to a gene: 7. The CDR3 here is CASSSRTGVFTEAFF. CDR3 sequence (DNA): TGCGCCAGCAGCTCCCGGACAGGGGTTTTCACTGAAGCTTTCTTT.

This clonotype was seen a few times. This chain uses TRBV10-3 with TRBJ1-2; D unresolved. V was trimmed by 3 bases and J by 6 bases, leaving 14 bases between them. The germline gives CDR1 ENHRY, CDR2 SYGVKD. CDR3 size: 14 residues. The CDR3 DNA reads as TGTGCCATCAGTGACGCACGGCGCGGGGATGGCTACACCTTC. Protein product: CAISDARRGDGYTF.

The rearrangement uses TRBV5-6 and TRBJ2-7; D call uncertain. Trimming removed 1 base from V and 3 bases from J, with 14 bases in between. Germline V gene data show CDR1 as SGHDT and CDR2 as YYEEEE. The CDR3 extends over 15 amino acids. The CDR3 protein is CASSLYERASYEQYF. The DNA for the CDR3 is TGTGCCAGCAGCTTGTATGAACGGGCCAGCTACGAGCAGTACTTC.

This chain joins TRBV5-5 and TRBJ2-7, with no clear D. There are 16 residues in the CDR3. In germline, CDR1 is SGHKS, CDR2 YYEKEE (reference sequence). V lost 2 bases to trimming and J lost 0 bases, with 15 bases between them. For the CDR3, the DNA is TGTGCCAGCAGCTTAGGGCCGGGTCTCCCCTCCTACGAGCAGTACTTC. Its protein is CASSLGPGLPSYEQYF. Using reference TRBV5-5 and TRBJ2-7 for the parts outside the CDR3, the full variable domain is DAGVTQSPTHLIKTRGQQVTLRCSPISGHKSVSWYQQVLGQGPQFIFQYYEKEERGRGNFPDRFSARQFPNYSSELNVNALLLGDSALYLCASSLGPGLPSYEQYFGPGTRLTVT.

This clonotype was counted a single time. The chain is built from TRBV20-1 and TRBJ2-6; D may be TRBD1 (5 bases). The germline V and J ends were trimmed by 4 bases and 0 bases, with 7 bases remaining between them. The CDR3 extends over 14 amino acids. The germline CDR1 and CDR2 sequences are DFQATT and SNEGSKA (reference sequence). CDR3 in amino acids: CSAKGNSGANVLTF. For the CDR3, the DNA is TGCAGTGCTAAGGGGAACTCTGGGGCCAACGTCCTGACTTTC.

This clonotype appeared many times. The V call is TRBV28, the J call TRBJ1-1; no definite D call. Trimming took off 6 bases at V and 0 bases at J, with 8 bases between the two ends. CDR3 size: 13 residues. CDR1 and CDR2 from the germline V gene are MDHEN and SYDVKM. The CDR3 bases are TGTGCCAGCAGCCAGAGGCTGAACACTGAAGCTTTCTTT. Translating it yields CASSQRLNTEAFF.

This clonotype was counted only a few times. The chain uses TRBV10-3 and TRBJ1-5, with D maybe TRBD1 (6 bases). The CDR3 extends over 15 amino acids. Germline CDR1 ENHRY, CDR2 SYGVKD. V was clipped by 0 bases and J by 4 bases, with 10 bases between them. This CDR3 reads CAISESGTTNQPQHF. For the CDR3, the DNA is TGTGCCATCAGTGAGTCTGGGACAACAAATCAGCCCCAGCATTTT.

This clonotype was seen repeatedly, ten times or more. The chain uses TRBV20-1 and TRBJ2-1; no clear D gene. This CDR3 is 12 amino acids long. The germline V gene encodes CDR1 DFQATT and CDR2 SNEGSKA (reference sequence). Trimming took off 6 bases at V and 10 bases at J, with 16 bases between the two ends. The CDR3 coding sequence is TGCAGTGCCATCACCGGGCCTGGAGAGCAGTTCTTC. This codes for CSAITGPGEQFF.

CDR3 amino acids: CATSDHRAGELFF. CDR3 sequence (DNA): TGTGCCACCAGTGACCACAGGGCCGGGGAGCTGTTTTTT. This chain joins TRBV24-1 and TRBJ2-2; D possibly corresponds to TRBD1 (6 bases). V dropped 4 bases and J dropped 6 bases, with 8 bases sitting between them. Germline values: CDR1 KGHDR, CDR2 SFDVKD. The CDR3 runs to 13 residues.

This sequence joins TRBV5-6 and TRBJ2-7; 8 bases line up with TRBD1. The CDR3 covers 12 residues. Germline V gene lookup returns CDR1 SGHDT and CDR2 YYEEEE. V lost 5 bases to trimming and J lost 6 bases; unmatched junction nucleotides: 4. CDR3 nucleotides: TGTGCCAGCAGTTTAACAGGGGGCGAGCAGTACTTC. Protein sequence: CASSLTGGEQYF.

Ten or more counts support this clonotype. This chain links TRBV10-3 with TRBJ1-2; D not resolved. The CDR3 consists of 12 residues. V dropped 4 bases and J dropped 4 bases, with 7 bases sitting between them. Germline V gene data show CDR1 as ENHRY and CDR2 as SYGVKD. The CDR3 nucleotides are TGTGCCATCAGTGGGGATTTCTATGGCTACACCTTC. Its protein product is CAISGDFYGYTF.

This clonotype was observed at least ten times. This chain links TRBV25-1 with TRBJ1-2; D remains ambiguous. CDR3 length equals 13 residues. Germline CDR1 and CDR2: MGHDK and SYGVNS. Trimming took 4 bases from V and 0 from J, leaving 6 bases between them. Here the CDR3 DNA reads TGTGCCAGCAGTGCCGGAACTAACTATGGCTACACCTTC. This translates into CASSAGTNYGYTF.